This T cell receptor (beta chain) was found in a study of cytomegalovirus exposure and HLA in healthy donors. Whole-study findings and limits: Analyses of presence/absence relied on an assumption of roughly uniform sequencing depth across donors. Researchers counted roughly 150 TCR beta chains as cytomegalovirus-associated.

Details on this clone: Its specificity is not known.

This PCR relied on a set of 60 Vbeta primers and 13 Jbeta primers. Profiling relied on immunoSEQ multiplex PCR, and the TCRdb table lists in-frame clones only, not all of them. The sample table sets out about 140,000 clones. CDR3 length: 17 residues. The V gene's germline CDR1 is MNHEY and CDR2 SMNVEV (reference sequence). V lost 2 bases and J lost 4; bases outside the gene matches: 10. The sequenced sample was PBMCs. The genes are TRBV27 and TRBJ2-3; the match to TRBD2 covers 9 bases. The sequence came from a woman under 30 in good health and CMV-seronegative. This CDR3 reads CASSLVPIAGAADTQYF. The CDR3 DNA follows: TGTGCCAGCAGTTTAGTGCCCATAGCGGGAGCGGCAGATACGCAGTATTTT.